This T cell receptor (beta chain) appears in the sequencing data of a study of shared clonotypes between healthy human individuals. Naive CD8 cells, CD45RO-negative and positively selected for CCR7, excluded terminally differentiated effector memory CD45RA+ cells. The data were produced by immunoSEQ multiplex PCR, yet TCRdb's version contains in-frame clones alone and is incomplete. The repertoire holds roughly 2 million clones, about 94% seen once, with about 1.1% in the top ten. The CDR3 consists of 13 residues. V shed 6 bases and J 3 bases; nucleotides not matched to a gene: 4. The germline V gene has CDR1 SQVTM and CDR2 ANQGSEA.

The sequenced sample was naive CD8+ T cells sorted from blood. The sequence was collected from a man aged 18 to 29 in good health. The chain links TRBV29-1 to TRBJ2-3; TRBD2 matches 9 bases. CDR3 region: CSVYSGRTDTQYF. The CDR3 nucleotides are TGCAGCGTGTATAGCGGGAGAACAGATACGCAGTATTTT.